The rows below give T cell receptor beta chains drawn from one sample of a study of shared clonotypes between healthy human individuals. TCRdb's copy holds only in-frame clones and misses some; the assay was immunoSEQ multiplex PCR. The sample has hundreds of thousands of clones, around 72% seen once. Sequencing was carried out using memory CD4+ T cells sorted from blood. These receptors all stem from a woman under 40 in good health. CDR3s include the opening cysteine and the closing phenylalanine or tryptophan. A D gene is named only where the DNA matches it firmly. A row's size may be missing; if present it is once, few, many or a size class.

d_gene	abundance	v_gene	j_gene	CDR3aa	CDR3nt
.	.	TRBV5-1	TRBJ2-7	CASSPAGSYEQYF	TGCGCCAGCAGCCCGGCGGGGTCCTACGAGCAGTACTTC
.	.	TRBV6-5	TRBJ1-4	CASRPGWGGVEKLFF	TGTGCCAGCAGACCCGGCTGGGGGGGCGTTGAAAAACTGTTTTTT
TRBD2	.	TRBV7-3	TRBJ2-1	CASSLGRAQYNEQFF	TGTGCCAGCAGCTTAGGGAGGGCCCAGTACAATGAGCAGTTCTTC
.	.	TRBV5-4	TRBJ2-3	CASSLLQTGTDTQYF	TGTGCCAGCAGCTTGCTGCAGACGGGCACAGATACGCAGTATTTT
.	.	TRBV5-4	TRBJ2-5	CASSFLRGEETQYF	TGTGCCAGCAGCTTTCTTAGGGGAGAAGAGACCCAGTACTTC
TRBD2	few	TRBV27	TRBJ2-7	CASSTPRGVNYEQYF	TGTGCCAGCAGTACGCCACGGGGGGTCAACTACGAGCAGTACTTC
TRBD2	.	TRBV7-2	TRBJ2-1	CASSLFWDYNNEQFF	TGTGCCAGCAGCTTATTTTGGGACTATAACAATGAGCAGTTCTTC
.	once	TRBV21-1	TRBJ2-7	CASSREHSEDPYEQYF	TGTGCCAGCAGCAGAGAGCACTCGGAAGACCCCTACGAGCAGTACTTC
TRBD1	.	TRBV5-4	TRBJ1-1	CASSLVAQGGTEAFF	TGTGCCAGCAGCTTGGTAGCACAGGGGGGGACTGAAGCTTTCTTT
TRBD1	.	TRBV7-8	TRBJ2-5	CASSPDRAGETQYF	TGTGCCAGCAGCCCGGACAGGGCGGGAGAGACCCAGTACTTC
TRBD2	.	TRBV10-3	TRBJ2-7	CAISGQSFLAGDEQYF	TGTGCCATCAGTGGACAGAGCTTTCTAGCGGGAGACGAGCAGTACTTC
TRBD1	few	TRBV19	TRBJ2-6	CASTQGRGNSGANVLTF	TGTGCCAGTACCCAAGGCAGGGGGAACTCTGGGGCCAACGTCCTGACTTTC
.	.	TRBV10-3	TRBJ2-1	CAISDHSGGAYNEQFF	TGTGCCATCAGTGACCACTCGGGGGGCGCCTACAATGAGCAGTTCTTC
.	.	TRBV28	TRBJ2-1	CASSLSGSSSYNEQFF	TGTGCCAGCAGTTTATCCGGGAGTAGTTCCTACAATGAGCAGTTCTTC
TRBD1	few	TRBV30	TRBJ1-1	CAWSARRQGSGRTEAFF	TGTGCCTGGAGTGCTCGGAGACAGGGGTCAGGACGCACTGAAGCTTTCTTT
.	few	TRBV5-1	TRBJ2-6	CASSSRSSGANVLTF	TGCGCCAGCAGCAGCCGGTCTTCTGGGGCCAACGTCCTGACTTTC
TRBD2	few	TRBV27	TRBJ2-7	CASSPERGSSYEQYF	TGTGCCAGCAGTCCCGAGCGGGGCTCCTCCTACGAGCAGTACTTC
.	.	TRBV4-2	TRBJ1-1	CASSQRAVMNTEAFF	TGTGCCAGCAGCCAAAGGGCCGTAATGAACACTGAAGCTTTCTTT
TRBD2	.	TRBV29-1	TRBJ2-1	CSVEDRISGSEQFF	TGCAGCGTTGAAGATCGGATTAGCGGGAGTGAGCAGTTCTTC
.	few	TRBV2	TRBJ2-1	CASSLYNEQFF	TGTGCCAGCAGTCTCTACAATGAGCAGTTCTTC
TRBD1	few	TRBV28	TRBJ1-2	CASKEGQGAQGYTF	TGTGCCAGCAAGGAGGGACAGGGGGCTCAGGGCTACACCTTC
.	once	TRBV5-1	TRBJ1-1	CASSSGTSGTEAFF	TGCGCCAGCAGCTCCGGGACGAGCGGCACTGAAGCTTTCTTT
.	.	TRBV7-8	TRBJ2-2	CASSTTGGGELFF	TGTGCCAGCAGCACGACCGGCGGCGGGGAGCTGTTTTTT
.	few	TRBV4-2	TRBJ2-5	CASSHGSQYQETQYF	TGTGCCAGCAGCCATGGTTCCCAGTACCAAGAGACCCAGTACTTC
.	.	TRBV5-1	TRBJ1-2	CASSLGQGVGYTF	TGCGCCAGCAGCTTAGGGCAGGGAGTTGGCTACACCTTC
.	.	TRBV19	TRBJ1-5	CASSIWEGYQPQHF	TGTGCCAGTAGTATATGGGAGGGGTATCAGCCCCAGCATTTT
.	.	TRBV7-9	TRBJ2-1	CASRRGNEQFF	TGTGCCAGCAGGCGGGGTAATGAGCAGTTCTTC
TRBD1	.	TRBV5-6	TRBJ2-7	CASSSDRVFPYEQYF	TGTGCCAGCAGCTCCGACAGGGTGTTCCCCTACGAGCAGTACTTC
.	.	TRBV27	TRBJ2-7	CASSRRGSSYEQYF	TGTGCCAGCAGTCGACGGGGGTCCTCCTACGAGCAGTACTTC
TRBD1	many	TRBV5-1	TRBJ2-1	CASSQDRGSYNEQFF	TGCGCCAGCAGTCAGGACAGGGGTTCCTACAATGAGCAGTTCTTC
.	.	TRBV7-9	TRBJ2-5	CASSPGTRETQYF	TGTGCCAGCAGCCCAGGGACTCGGGAGACCCAGTACTTC
.	.	TRBV28	TRBJ2-4	CASSLLQGPQYF	TGTGCCAGCAGTTTATTACAGGGTCCCCAGTACTTC
.	.	TRBV28	TRBJ1-4	CATREGRIDEKLFF	TGTGCCACCCGGGAGGGCAGAATAGATGAAAAACTGTTTTTT
.	.	TRBV21-1	TRBJ2-7	CASSKRREECYEQYF	TGTGCCAGCAGCAAGCGGCGGGAGGAATGCTACGAGCAGTACTTC
TRBD1	.	TRBV5-8	TRBJ1-2	CASSLGDSRTYGYTF	TGTGCCAGCAGCTTGGGGGACAGCCGGACCTATGGCTACACCTTC
.	.	TRBV4-1	TRBJ2-7	CARPAYEQYF	TGCGCCAGGCCCGCTTACGAGCAGTACTTC
.	.	TRBV4-1	TRBJ1-4	CASSQDIRGAFEKLFF	TGCGCCAGCAGCCAAGATATACGGGGGGCATTTGAAAAACTGTTTTTT
.	.	TRBV2	TRBJ1-1	CASRGGVGTEAFF	TGTGCCAGCCGAGGGGGGGTTGGCACTGAAGCTTTCTTT